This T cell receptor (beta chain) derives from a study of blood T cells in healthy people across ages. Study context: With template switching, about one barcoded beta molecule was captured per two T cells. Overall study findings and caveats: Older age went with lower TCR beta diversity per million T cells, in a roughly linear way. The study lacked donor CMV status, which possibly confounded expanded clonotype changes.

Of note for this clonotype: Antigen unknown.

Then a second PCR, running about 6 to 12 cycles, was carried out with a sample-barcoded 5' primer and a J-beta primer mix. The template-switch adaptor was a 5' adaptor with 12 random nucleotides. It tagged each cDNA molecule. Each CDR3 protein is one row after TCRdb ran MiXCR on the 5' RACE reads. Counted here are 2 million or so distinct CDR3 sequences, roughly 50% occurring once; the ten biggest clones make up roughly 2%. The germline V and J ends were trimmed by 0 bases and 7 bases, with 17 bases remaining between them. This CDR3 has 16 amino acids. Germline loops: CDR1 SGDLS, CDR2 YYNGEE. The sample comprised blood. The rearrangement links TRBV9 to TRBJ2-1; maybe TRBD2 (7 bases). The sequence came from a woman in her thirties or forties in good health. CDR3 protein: CASSVEGGGPTNEQFF. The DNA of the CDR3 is TGTGCCAGCAGCGTAGAGGGGGGGGGCCCGACAAATGAGCAGTTCTTC.